This TCR beta chain was captured by sequencing in a study of T cell responses to AZD1222 COVID-19 vaccine (TCRdb year 2021). At the level of the whole study: Because spike-specific TCR depth and breadth did not differ between the two schedules, AZD1222 recipients who got a second dose at roughly 4 weeks were pooled with those who got a second dose at roughly 12 weeks. Trial participants were enrolled by age into subgroups of 18-55, 56-69 and 70-plus years, and around 150, 28 and 57 TCR-sequenced participants, respectively, were included in these subgroups. A total of around 240 trial participants underwent TCR sequencing, of whom roughly 210 had received two doses of AZD1222 and roughly 26 had received two doses of the MenACWY control vaccine. Study-wide findings and limitations: Reportedly, close to half of the unique spike-specific TCRs recognized epitopes lying outside the regions that are mutated in the B.1.351 and B.1.1.7 variants. Participants were mostly white British and included more females than males, and it was suggested by the authors that clonal diversity may have been underestimated. The whole spike protein was spanned by vaccine-associated CD4 TCRs, and dominant responses were seen in regions 160-218 and 743-854. No day 14 peak-response samples were available, so repertoires were characterized only after the peak T cell response. Conclusions about previously exposed vaccinees were limited because only 6 or 7 AZD1222 recipients were SARS-CoV-2 seropositive at baseline. After two AZD1222 doses, both the breadth and the depth of spike-specific TCRs were significantly higher than at day 0 and than in MenACWY recipients. In the small 56-69-year group, the increase in depth fell short of significance, most likely because of low power.

For this clone: Its cognate antigen has yet to be identified. No clone much larger than this one lies a single base away; base qualities are absent.

This specimen's time point label, interpreted: baseline before first vaccination. Vaccinee samples were obtained from the UK trials COV001 and COV002, which included a single-blind randomized controlled phase 2/3 trial of AZD1222 (ChAdOx1 nCoV-19) in healthy adults. Trial participant PBMC samples were collected at day 0 and day 28 after the second dose for TCRbeta chain sequencing. V trim: 1 base; J trim: 5 bases; unmatched bases: 7. Per the germline V gene (reference sequence), LNHDA is the CDR1 and SQIVND is the CDR2. The cysteine opens and the phenylalanine closes a CDR3 of 16 amino acids. Kept here is only the CDR3 DNA, which spans 48 bases and is read in frame from base 1. The CDR3 regions of human TCRbeta chains were analyzed by immunosequencing. Per the source publication's procedure: TCRs in the repertoires were compared against a reference library of SARS-CoV-2-specific TCRs that had been generated with the MIRA antigen-specificity platform. Breadth was defined as the fraction of unique TCRs that were SARS-CoV-2-associated. Depth was defined as the fraction of total T cells that were SARS-CoV-2-associated. Using the MIRA data, every spike-specific TCR was mapped to the spike region that the TCR reacted to and assigned to either a CD4 or a CD8 class. Log10-transformed breadth and depth values were compared by one-way ANOVA with Sidak's multiple comparisons tests. TCRdb holds this immuneACCESS table with in-frame rearrangements only. Some clones are missing; in checked studies, unresolved V genes explain under half, and the rest has no known cause. V and J calls and clone size come straight from that table; D and trimming were deduced from the DNA. Recorded for this sample are around 160,000 clones; 94% of them occurred a single time. 0.64% of the sample is held by the ten biggest clonotypes.

The receptor was isolated from an adult in good health. The input for sequencing was peripheral blood, taken on day 0 of AZD1222 vaccination. This sequence uses TRBV19 and TRBJ2-3, with 9 middle bases fitting TRBD2. The sequenced DNA: TGTGCCAGTAGTATAGGGTTGAGTAGCGGGAGAGATACGCAGTATTTT. It codes for CASSIGLSSGRDTQYF.